This TCR beta chain was captured by sequencing in a study of T cell changes during pregnancy in multiple sclerosis. Profiled with immunoSEQ multiplex PCR; TCRdb holds only in-frame clones, not every one. The table includes approximately 46,000 clones, 92% detected once. The V gene's germline CDR1 is MGHRA and CDR2 YSYEKL. The V gene lost 3 bases and the J gene lost 0 bases, with 12 bases spanning the gap. The CDR3 spans 16 residues. The chain employs TRBV4-1 and TRBJ1-3, with TRBD1 as a possible D gene (5 bases). Sequenced material: CD4+ T cells from peripheral blood mononuclear cells, taken after pregnancy. The TCR sequence derives from a female donor with multiple sclerosis, enrolled in a pregnancy study. CDR3 sequence reads: CASSQPRASSGNTIYF. The CDR3 coding sequence is TGCGCCAGCAGCCAGCCCAGGGCATCCTCTGGAAACACCATATATTTT.